This paragraph reports one TCR beta chain. Its antigen is undetermined. The sample belongs to a study of a mutant IDH1 vaccine in newly diagnosed glioma. Germline V gives CDR1 MNHEY, CDR2 SVGAGI. The CDR3 has 13 amino acids. Between the trimmed V and J ends, which lost 1 base and 6 bases, there was a span of 8 bases. Time point indicated: week 47, end of study. Vaccination comprised doses that each held 300 ug of mutant IDH1 20-mer peptide, plus topical imiquimod. The assay was immunoSEQ multiplex PCR, and TCRdb's table has in-frame clones only and misses some. The table includes about 34,000 clones, 80% to 95% detected once.

This TCR derives from a middle-aged woman with glioma. The specimen was PBMCs, collected from a glioma patient whose treatment included an IDH1 peptide vaccine. The rearrangement joins TRBV6-5 to TRBJ2-3; maybe TRBD1 (5 bases). The CDR3 reads CASSYFSGDTQYF. The CDR3 DNA reads as TGTGCCAGCAGTTACTTTTCAGGGGATACGCAGTATTTT.